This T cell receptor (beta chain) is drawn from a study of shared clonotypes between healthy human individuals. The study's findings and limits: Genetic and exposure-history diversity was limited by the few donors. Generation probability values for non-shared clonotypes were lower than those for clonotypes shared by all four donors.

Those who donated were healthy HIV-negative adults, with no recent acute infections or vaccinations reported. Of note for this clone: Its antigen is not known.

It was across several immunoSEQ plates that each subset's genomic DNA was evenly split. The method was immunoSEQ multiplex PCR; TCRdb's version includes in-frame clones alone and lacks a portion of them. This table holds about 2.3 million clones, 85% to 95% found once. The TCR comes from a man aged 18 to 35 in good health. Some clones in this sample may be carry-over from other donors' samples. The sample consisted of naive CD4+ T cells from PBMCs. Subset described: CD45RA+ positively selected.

The CDR3 reads CASSFPGHPTTDTQYF. Written as DNA, the CDR3 is TGTGCCAGCAGCTTCCCGGGACACCCTACCACAGATACGCAGTATTTT. This chain joins TRBV5-4 and TRBJ2-3, with D possibly matching TRBD1 (6 bases). Deletions cut 2 bases from V and 2 bases from J, with 15 bases between. Per germline, CDR1 SGHNT and CDR2 YYREEE (reference sequence). This CDR3 comprises 16 residues.